The 8 T cell receptor beta chains reported below all come from one sample, sequenced in a study of blood T cells in healthy people across ages. A sample-barcoded 5' primer and a J-beta primer mix were used in a second PCR of about 7 to 12 cycles. Each CDR3 protein gets one entry after TCRdb re-called the 5' RACE reads with MiXCR. This table holds roughly 1,100,000 distinct CDR3 sequences, 20% to 25% found once. These records were also assigned to another study, of T cells of mothers and their children.

Sequenced material: blood. The receptors here all came from a girl aged 2 to 10 in good health.

The rearrangement joins TRBV7-2 to TRBJ2-1, with D uncertain. Germline V CDR1 and CDR2: SGHTA, FQGNSA. The CDR3 extends over 14 amino acids. V lost 2 bases and J lost 3, with 8 bases in between. CDR3 amino acids: CASSLTVNYNEQFF. Written as DNA, the CDR3 is TGTGCCAGCAGCTTAACGGTAAACTACAATGAGCAGTTCTTC.

This clonotype has just a few counts. This chain joins TRBV7-9 and TRBJ2-1, with D possibly matching TRBD2 (5 bases). The CDR3 extends over 16 amino acids. Germline V lookup: CDR1 SEHNR, CDR2 FQNEAQ (reference sequence). V was trimmed by 5 bases and J by 4 bases, leaving 18 bases between them. The chain's CDR3 is CASSPREGSHYNEQFF. The CDR3 DNA reads TGTGCCAGCAGCCCCCGTGAGGGTTCCCATTACAATGAGCAGTTCTTC. The full variable domain, with the rest looked up from reference TRBV7-9 and TRBJ2-1, is DTGVSQNPRHKITKRGQNVTFRCDPISEHNRLYWYRQTLGQGPEFLTYFQNEAQLEKSRLLSDRFSAERPKGSFSTLEIQRTEQGDSAMYLCASSPREGSHYNEQFFGPGTRLTVL.

This clonotype was observed a handful of times. V gene TRBV18 combines with J gene TRBJ2-5; no firm D call. Germline loops: CDR1 KGHSH, CDR2 LQKENI. V was cut by 2 bases and J by 3 bases, with 16 bases left in between. This CDR3 is built from 16 residues. CDR3 nucleotide sequence: TGTGCCAGCTCACCATGGTATAATAGTCGCGAAGAGACCCAGTACTTC. Protein product: CASSPWYNSREETQYF.

This clonotype was detected only a few times. The chain carries TRBV9 and TRBJ2-7; the D gene is possibly TRBD2 (5 bases). The CDR3 loop spans 14 amino acids. Trimming stripped 3 bases from V and 1 base from J, with 11 bases between. Germline V gene sequence: CDR1 SGDLS, CDR2 YYNGEE. CDR3 loop: CASSATTGSYEQYF. As DNA, the CDR3 is TGTGCCAGCAGCGCCACAACGGGGTCCTACGAGCAGTACTTC.

This rearrangement joins TRBV29-1 to TRBJ2-7; D gene ambiguous. Per germline, CDR1 SQVTM and CDR2 ANQGSEA. V was cut by 4 bases and J by 4 bases, with 14 bases left in between. This CDR3 contains 13 residues. The DNA for the CDR3 is TGCAGCGTTGTGGGGATAGTAGGATACGAGCAGTACTTC. Translated: CSVVGIVGYEQYF.

The chain's CDR3 is CAIRRTGVGRDTQYF. CDR3 nucleotide sequence: TGTGCCATCAGAAGGACAGGGGTGGGAAGGGATACGCAGTATTTT. The V call is TRBV10-3, the J call TRBJ2-3, with 9 bases aligning to TRBD1. Unmatched junction bases numbered 10, after V lost 6 bases and J lost 6 bases. This CDR3 contains 15 residues. The germline CDR1 and CDR2 sequences are ENHRY and SYGVKD.

V and J are TRBV7-6 and TRBJ2-3; 7 bases map to TRBD2. Germline CDR1 reads SGHVS; CDR2 reads FNYEAQ. Trimming cost V 5 bases and J 0 bases; bases outside gene matches: 11. The CDR3 is made up of 17 amino acids. The CDR3 protein is CASSPNPIAGSTDTQYF. The CDR3 DNA is TGTGCCAGCAGCCCAAACCCGATAGCGGGTAGCACAGATACGCAGTATTTT.

The genes are TRBV2 and TRBJ2-1; a possible D gene is TRBD2 (5 bases). With 3 bases removed from V and 7 bases from J, the gap between germline ends came to 13 bases. The CDR3 is 14 residues long. CDR1 and CDR2 (germline): SNHLY, FYNNEI. The chain's CDR3 is CASSDTGIGNEQFF. The DNA for the CDR3 is TGTGCCAGCAGTGACACCGGGATCGGTAATGAGCAGTTCTTC.